These T cell receptor beta chains were read from a single sample in a study of blood T cell repertoires in COVID-19. Generated by immunoSEQ multiplex PCR, the TCRdb table keeps only in-frame clones and is missing some. The table lists around 220,000 clones, 90% of them singletons. Sequencing was done on a sample of PBMCs or T cells enriched from blood (not recorded which). These receptors were collected from a man aged 25-45 years who had been exposed to COVID-19. The CDR3 runs from the conserved cysteine through the conserved F or W. Each record gives: CDR3 DNA, CDR3 protein, CDR3 length, V gene, clone size, D gene, J gene. The D gene is left open where the match is weak. Clone size is stated in some rows and not others, as once, few, many or a class when expanded.

TGTGCCAGCAGCTTAAGTCCGGGGGACGAGCAGTACTTC,CASSLSPGDEQYF,13,TRBV7-3,once,NA,TRBJ2-7
TGTGCCATCAGTGAGTCTCTAGGACAGGGGGCCGATCAGCCCCAGCATTTT,CAISESLGQGADQPQHF,17,TRBV10-3,NA,TRBD1,TRBJ1-5
TGTGCCAGCAGTACCGTTGGGGGCAGGAGCAATCAGCCCCAGCATTTT,CASSTVGGRSNQPQHF,16,TRBV6-2/TRBV6-3,NA,NA,TRBJ1-5
TGCGCCAGCAGCTGGAATGGGGCAGGTAACAATGAGCAGTTCTTC,CASSWNGAGNNEQFF,15,TRBV5-1,NA,NA,TRBJ2-1
TGTGCCTGGAGTGTAGGAGACCGCCGCTATTACGAGCAGTACTTC,CAWSVGDRRYYEQYF,15,TRBV30,NA,NA,TRBJ2-7
TGTGCCAGCAGCCCAAAGAGCTCTGGAAACACCATATATTTT,CASSPKSSGNTIYF,14,TRBV9,NA,NA,TRBJ1-3
TGCAGCGTCCTGACTAGCGGGGGGACCGAAACCTACGAGCAGTACTTC,CSVLTSGGTETYEQYF,16,TRBV29-1,NA,TRBD2,TRBJ2-7
TGTGCCAGCGGGCGCTCCTACGAGCAGTACTTC,CASGRSYEQYF,11,TRBV12-3/TRBV12-4,few,NA,TRBJ2-7
TGCGCCAGCAGCCCCGAAGGACAGCTACTTGAAGCTTTCTTT,CASSPEGQLLEAFF,14,TRBV5-1,NA,NA,TRBJ1-1
TGTGCCAGCAGTGCAGCTCTACGGTGGGGCTATAACTATGGCTACACCTTC,CASSAALRWGYNYGYTF,17,TRBV2,NA,NA,TRBJ1-2
TGCAGCGCCCTACGACTAGCGGGGGGCCTCGACCCGTATTTT,CSALRLAGGLDPYF,14,TRBV29-1,NA,TRBD2,TRBJ2-3
TGTGCCAGCAGTGACCAGACCGGGACAGGGGGCCTCTCTGGAAACACCATATATTTT,CASSDQTGTGGLSGNTIYF,19,TRBV6-1,once,TRBD1,TRBJ1-3
TGTGCCACCAGCAGGGACAGGGGTTTTGACGAGCAGTACTTC,CATSRDRGFDEQYF,14,TRBV15,NA,TRBD1,TRBJ2-7
TGTGCCAGCAGTCGAGACACCCAAGAGACCCAGTACTTC,CASSRDTQETQYF,13,TRBV25-1,NA,NA,TRBJ2-5
TGTGCCAGCAGTGACTCATCGTTGGGCGACACTGAAGCTTTCTTT,CASSDSSLGDTEAFF,15,TRBV6-4,NA,NA,TRBJ1-1
TGTGCCTGGAGTGAGATTGGAGGCGAGCAGTACTTC,CAWSEIGGEQYF,12,TRBV30,NA,NA,TRBJ2-7
TGTGCCAGCAGCCAAGTTGGCGGGACAGATACGCAGTATTTT,CASSQVGGTDTQYF,14,TRBV4-2,NA,NA,TRBJ2-3
TGTGCCAGCAGCTCGACCCAGGGTGGGCGTTATGGCTACACCTTC,CASSSTQGGRYGYTF,15,TRBV5-6,NA,NA,TRBJ1-2
TGTGCCAGTAGTATAGTAACAGGTGCGAACACCGGGGAGCTGTTTTTT,CASSIVTGANTGELFF,16,TRBV19,NA,NA,TRBJ2-2
TGTGCCAGCAGCTTACGGGGATTCACTAGGGACACTGAAGCTTTCTTT,CASSLRGFTRDTEAFF,16,TRBV5-4,NA,NA,TRBJ1-1
TGTGCCAGTAGTATAGTACGGGGTAGCAATCAGCCCCAGCATTTT,CASSIVRGSNQPQHF,15,TRBV19,NA,NA,TRBJ1-5